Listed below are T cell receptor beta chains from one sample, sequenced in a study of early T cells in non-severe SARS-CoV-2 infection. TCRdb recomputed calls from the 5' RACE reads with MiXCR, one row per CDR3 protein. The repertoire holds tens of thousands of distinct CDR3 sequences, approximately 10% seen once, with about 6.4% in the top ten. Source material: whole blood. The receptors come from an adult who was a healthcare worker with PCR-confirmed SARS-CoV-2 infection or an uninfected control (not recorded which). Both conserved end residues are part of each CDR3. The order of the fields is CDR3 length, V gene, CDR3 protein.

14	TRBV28	CATHVGGHSYEQYF
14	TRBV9	CASSVGGSYNEQFF
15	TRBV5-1	CASSLAGGTNYEQYF
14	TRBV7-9	CASSRSGQQETQYF
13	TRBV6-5	CATSQGGDSPLHF
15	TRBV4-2	CASSPSGLYNNEQFF
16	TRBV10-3	CAISEGARQGANEQYF
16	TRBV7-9	CASSLGHPHGKNIQYF
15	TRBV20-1	CSARKLEAGTNEQFF
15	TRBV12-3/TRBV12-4	CASSPLLAAQETQYF
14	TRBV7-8	CASSLRDPLYEQYF
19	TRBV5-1	CASSYQGGAPVYFQETQYF
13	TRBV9	CASSPPQGYEQYF
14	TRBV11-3	CASSLVTAIETQYF
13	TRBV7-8	CASSLRLGGEQYF
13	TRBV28	CASSLTVSTEAFF
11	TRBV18	CASSTGNIQYF
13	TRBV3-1	CASSLSQDGGYTF
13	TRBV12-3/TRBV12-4	CASSPGTPYGYTF
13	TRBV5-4	CATGGTNTGELFF
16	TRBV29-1	CSVEGTYRGAYNEQFF
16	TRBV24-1	CATSDFISPAPNEQFF
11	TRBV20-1	CSGGRPDTQYF
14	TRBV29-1	CSVDRSISGNTIYF
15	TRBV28	CAGPPRTHTTYEQYF
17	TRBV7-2	CASSTTSGSYRGGELFF
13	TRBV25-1	CASSEGVNQPQHF
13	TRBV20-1	CSAFGTSGREQYF
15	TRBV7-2	CASSAKGSHSYEQYF
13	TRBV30	CAWHQFEISEAFF
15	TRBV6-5	CASSETGTVSQPQHF
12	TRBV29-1	CSSDRGGNEQFF
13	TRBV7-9	CASIRDSATEAFF